This T cell receptor (beta chain) was sequenced for a study of blood T cell repertoires in COVID-19. As for the study in general: The analysed material was cDNA or gDNA that came from T cells, B-cell-depleted T cells, or PBMCs.

This clone was picked up one time. Methods used by the authors: Amplification from reference gene primers served as the basis for estimated nucleated cell counts. Method: immunoSEQ multiplex PCR; TCRdb's copy keeps in-frame clones and lacks some. V and J calls plus clone size are reproduced from that table; the DNA served to infer D and trimming. Of 300,000 to 350,000 clones detected, about 88% appear once; the ten largest clones hold 1%. CDR1 and CDR2 (germline): LGHNT, FRNRAP. The CDR3 sequence is 17 residues long. With 4 bases clipped from V and 0 bases from J, the junction kept 9 bases outside the gene matches.

This sequence was found in a woman younger than 45 who had been exposed to COVID-19. The chain carries TRBV12-5 and TRBJ2-3; 8 nucleotides match TRBD1. Sequenced material: PBMCs or T cells enriched from blood (not recorded which). CDR3 loop: CASGWAGTGLSTDTQYF. CDR3 DNA: TGTGCTAGTGGTTGGGCCGGGACAGGACTTAGCACAGATACGCAGTATTTT.